A single sample is the source of the 5 T cell receptor beta chains below, sequenced in a study of blood T cell repertoires in COVID-19. The method was immunoSEQ multiplex PCR; TCRdb's version includes in-frame clones alone and lacks a portion of them. This sample has about 52,000 clones, with roughly four fifths found just once. The sequenced material came from peripheral blood. The receptor set was obtained from a woman older than 75 with COVID-19, enrolled during active disease.

This chain connects TRBV18 to TRBJ2-4; tentative D call: TRBD2 (6 bases). The CDR3 runs 20 residues. Trimming stripped 5 bases from V and 0 bases from J, with 26 bases between. From germline, CDR1 is KGHSH and CDR2 LQKENI. As DNA, the CDR3 is TGTGCCAGCTCAAAACCTGGCGGAGGGCCAAACTTTCTAGCCAAAAACATTCAGTACTTC. This translates into CASSKPGGGPNFLAKNIQYF.

The V gene is TRBV14, the J gene TRBJ1-3; D may be TRBD1 (5 bases). CDR3 length equals 14 residues. Looked up from germline, CDR1 is SGHDN and CDR2 is FVKESK. Trimming took off 3 bases at V and 9 bases at J, with 15 bases between the two ends. This CDR3 reads CASSQWGGLATIYF. In DNA form, the CDR3 reads TGTGCCAGCAGCCAGTGGGGGGGATTGGCCACCATATATTTT.

This clone was picked up one time. The V call is TRBV12-5, the J call TRBJ2-1; D call uncertain. CDR1 is LGHNT, CDR2 FRNRAP, per germline. The germline V and J ends were trimmed by 3 bases and 5 bases, with 11 bases remaining between them. This CDR3 has 14 residues. CDR3 nucleotides: TGTGCTAGTGGTTTACTCCCCGCAAACAATGAGCAGTTCTTC. The encoded protein is CASGLLPANNEQFF.

This chain connects TRBV7-9 to TRBJ2-7, with 9 nucleotides matching TRBD2. There are 15 residues in the CDR3. The germline gives CDR1 SEHNR, CDR2 FQNEAQ (reference sequence). V trimming: 4 bases; J trimming: 3 bases; junction bases outside the gene matches: 7. CDR3 DNA: TGTGCCAGCAGCTCACCCGGGACTAGCAACTACGAGCAGTACTTC. Translated: CASSSPGTSNYEQYF.

The rearrangement links TRBV7-9 to TRBJ2-7, with TRBD2 matching 12 bases. The V gene end was trimmed by 5 bases and the J gene end by 0 bases; junction bases not matched to a gene: 5. Germline-derived CDR1 and CDR2 are SEHNR and FQNEAQ (reference sequence). This CDR3 spans 16 amino acids. The CDR3 spells CASSMGLAGLSYEQYF. CDR3 nucleotides: TGTGCCAGCAGCATGGGACTAGCGGGTCTCTCCTACGAGCAGTACTTC.